This TCR beta chain is from a study of graft-versus-host responses after intestinal transplantation. Study background: Uniformly, recipients were administered anti-thymocyte globulin induction with subsequent tacrolimus and steroids for roughly three years. Study results and limitations: Allografts carried high graft-versus-host to host-versus-graft clonal ratios in patients having graft-donor T cell macrochimerism.

TCRdb keeps only in-frame clones here, not all; method: immunoSEQ multiplex PCR. In the table there are approximately 76,000 clones, nearly 85% of which are singletons. As regards this clone: The antigen remains unidentified.

This CDR3 region has 11 residues. V gave up 4 bases and J gave up 10 bases, with 8 bases separating them. CDR1 is SGHVS, CDR2 FQNEAQ, per germline. The gene calls are TRBV7-8 and TRBJ2-1, with unresolved D. The sequencing used unstimulated CD4+ T cells sorted from spleen or lymph node cells, collected before transplant. The receptor comes from a human donor who was the organ donor for an intestinal transplant. The CDR3 DNA follows: TGTGCCAGCAGCTCCGGCAGGGAGCAGTTCTTC. Translated, it gives CASSSGREQFF. Full variable domain (rest looked up from reference TRBV7-8 and TRBJ2-1): GAGVSQSPRYKVAKRGQDVALRCDPISGHVSLFWYQQALGQGPEFLTYFQNEAQLDKSGLPSDRFFAERPEGSVSTLKIQRTQQEDSAVYLCASSSGREQFFGPGTRLTVL.